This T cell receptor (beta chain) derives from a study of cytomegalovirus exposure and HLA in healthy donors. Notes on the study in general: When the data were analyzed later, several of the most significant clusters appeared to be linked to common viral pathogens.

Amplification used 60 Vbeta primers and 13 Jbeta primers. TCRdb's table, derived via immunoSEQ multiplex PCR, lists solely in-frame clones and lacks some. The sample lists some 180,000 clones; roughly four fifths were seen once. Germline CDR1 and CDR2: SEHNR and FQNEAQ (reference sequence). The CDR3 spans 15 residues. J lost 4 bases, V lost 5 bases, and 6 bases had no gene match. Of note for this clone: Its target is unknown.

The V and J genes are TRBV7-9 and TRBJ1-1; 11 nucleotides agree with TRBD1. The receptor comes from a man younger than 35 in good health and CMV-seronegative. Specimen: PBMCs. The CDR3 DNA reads TGTGCCAGCAGCCCGGACAGGGGGCGGGTCACTGAAGCTTTCTTT. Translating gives CASSPDRGRVTEAFF.